This TCR beta chain was captured by sequencing in a study of blood T cell repertoires in COVID-19 (dated by TCRdb to 2018 to 2021). With regard to the full study: The collaborator samples originated in the United States, Italy and Spain and spanned the acute and convalescent phases of COVID-19. The prospective study material was composed of cDNA or gDNA derived from T cells, B-cell-depleted T cells, or PBMCs. The dataset comprised deeply sampled blood TCRbeta repertoires from subjects exposed to, actively infected with, or recovered from COVID-19. The repertoires were made available in a free public database intended to serve as a resource for research on the immune response to SARS-CoV-2. The samples were drawn from two sources: the first 160 participants of the ongoing ImmuneRACE study, and 1,200 or so subjects contributed by 6 global collaborators. A de-identified subject ID, COVID-19 status, age in years and sex were almost always included in the sample metadata. Where available, HLA class I and class II types were obtained from metadata supplied by the sample provider rather than from assay-based typing.

The germline V gene supplies CDR1 SNHLY and CDR2 FYNNEI. From the cysteine through the phenylalanine, the CDR3 covers 13 amino acids. Kept here is only the CDR3 DNA, which spans 39 bases and is read in frame from base 1. V sheds 7 bases and J sheds 1 base, leaving 11 bases between their ends. TCRbeta CDR3 regions were amplified from genomic DNA by means of the immunoSEQ Assay, a bias-controlled multiplex PCR. Under the source paper's analysis protocol: Within the assay, amplification of reference gene primers was used to estimate how many nucleated cells each sample contained. To quantify the absolute abundance of each unique TCRbeta CDR3 rearrangement, sequence reads were collapsed and filtered. For each sample, productive Simpson clonality was calculated by taking the square root of Simpson's diversity index across productive rearrangements. TCRdb retrieved this table from immuneACCESS and kept in-frame rearrangements only. Not all clones are present; in checked studies, unresolved V genes account for under half, and no reason is known for the remainder. D and trimming come from the DNA, and the V and J calls and clone size come from that table. A total of roughly 220,000 clones appear in this sample, 81% of them only once. The ten most abundant clones make up around 7.5% of the sample.

A note on this clone: It lacks a known antigen. No base quality values were provided; no much bigger clone lies one nucleotide off.

In Seattle, one collaborating source enrolled patients while the infection was active and tracked those patients longitudinally over the course of disease. Each collaborating institution followed its own protocols to collect whole blood in K2EDTA tubes. For TCRbeta analysis, collaborators shipped samples as frozen whole blood, isolated PBMCs, or DNA extracted from either of those sample types. Overall results and qualifications from the work: How much clinical and demographic metadata was included differed by source and by participant, and the metadata was provided uncurated.

The sequenced sample was peripheral blood. The receptor chain draws on TRBV2 and TRBJ2-7, with the D segment identity uncertain. The sequence was collected from a woman older than 75 with COVID-19, enrolled during active disease. The encoded CDR3 is CASKVAASYEQYF. The DNA is TGTGCCAGCAAGGTCGCGGCTTCCTACGAGCAGTACTTC. The entire variable domain, with the stretches around the CDR3 drawn from the reference TRBV2 and TRBJ2-7 proteins, is EPEVTQTPSHQVTQMGQEVILRCVPISNHLYFYWYRQILGQKVEFLVSFYNNEISEKSEIFDDQFSVERPDGSNFTLKIRSTKLEDSAMYFCASKVAASYEQYFGPGTRLTVT.